These T cell receptor beta chains were read from a single sample in a study of T cell responses to AZD1222 COVID-19 vaccine. Method: immunoSEQ multiplex PCR; TCRdb's copy keeps in-frame clones and lacks some. The repertoire holds some 150,000 clones, with around 90% as singletons. Material: peripheral blood, obtained on day 0 of AZD1222 vaccination. These TCRs come from an adult in good health. The CDR3 runs from the conserved cysteine through the conserved F or W. Each record gives: J gene, V gene, CDR3 length, CDR3 protein.

>TRBJ2-7|TRBV28|14
CASSLGQGVREQYF
>TRBJ1-1|TRBV6-5|13
CASNWRMNTEAFF
>TRBJ2-3|TRBV4-3|16
CASSAQFVSNRDTQYF
>TRBJ2-7|TRBV4-3|15
CASSQVVGASYEQYF
>TRBJ2-1|TRBV6-5|14
CASRTTSFSNEQFF
>TRBJ2-7|TRBV6-4|13
CASSSQGVYEQYF
>TRBJ1-1|TRBV9|12
CASGGRNTEAFF
>TRBJ1-2|TRBV14|13
CASSQDRANGYTF
>TRBJ1-1|TRBV28|15
CASCESGPKNTEAFF
>TRBJ2-3|TRBV10-3|13
CAISTDTADTQYF
>TRBJ2-4|TRBV7-2|15
CASSSQPGHGSIQYF
>TRBJ1-1|TRBV9|14
CASSPSYRYTEAFF
>TRBJ2-7|TRBV20-1|11
CSASEAYEQYF
>TRBJ1-1|TRBV6-5|13
CASSRQEITEAFF
>TRBJ2-7|TRBV7-2|18
CASSHFPVSGQGSYEQYF
>TRBJ1-1|TRBV15|14
CATSRIGPYTEAFF
>TRBJ2-2|TRBV5-1|14
CASSLQGNTGELFF
>TRBJ1-2|TRBV15|14
CATSRGGQSYGYTF
>TRBJ2-2|TRBV11-1|15
CASSLTGSNTGELFF
>TRBJ1-2|TRBV5-6|14
CASSLLGSDYGYTF
>TRBJ2-7|TRBV6-2/TRBV6-3|16
CASSSLGGGQRFEQYF
>TRBJ2-6|TRBV29-1|15
CSVETPDSGANVLTF
>TRBJ1-2|TRBV27|14
CASSLSGRNYGYTF
>TRBJ1-5|TRBV3-1/TRBV3-2|14
CASSPQGWHQPQHF
>TRBJ2-7|TRBV4-2|14
CASSHNRGTYEQYF
>TRBJ2-1|TRBV4-3|15
CASSQQGFSYNEQFF
>TRBJ1-1|TRBV9|11
CASSVVLGAFF
>TRBJ2-7|TRBV7-2|15
CASSYGTGDLYEQYF
>TRBJ2-7|TRBV6-2/TRBV6-3|14
CASSYSGLPYEQYF
>TRBJ1-2|TRBV9|15
CASSVVGQGAGGYTF
>TRBJ1-1|TRBV19|11
CASKNGGEAFF
>TRBJ2-5|TRBV19|14
CASSHGQGWETQYF
>TRBJ1-6|TRBV6-6|16
CASSPRQVGENSPLHF
>TRBJ2-1|TRBV12-5|15
CASGFLAGASNEQFF
>TRBJ2-3|TRBV28|12
CASSFSGDTQYF
>TRBJ2-7|TRBV7-8|15
CASSLLSGSTYEQYF
>TRBJ1-5|TRBV2|15
CASSGDSGFNQPQHF
>TRBJ2-3|TRBV12-3/TRBV12-4|12
CASKPLLGTQYF
>TRBJ2-7|TRBV4-2|17
CASSQDLLAGLAYEQYF
>TRBJ2-3|TRBV5-1|16
CASSSIQGIFTDTQYF
>TRBJ1-2|TRBV9|15
CASSVGFGAADGYTF
>TRBJ1-1|TRBV6-6|13
CASSFQGGTEAFF
>TRBJ1-1|TRBV9|14
CASSATGGDTEAFF
>TRBJ1-1|TRBV2|10
CASSGARAFF
>TRBJ1-1|TRBV19|18
CASSIGGTGIVSRSEAFF
>TRBJ1-3|TRBV18|18
CASSPPTGLVLGGNTIYF
>TRBJ2-7|TRBV3-1/TRBV3-2|15
CASSLRTSGRDEQYF
>TRBJ2-1|TRBV24-1|12
CATSDPGWEQFF
>TRBJ1-1|TRBV5-6|15
CASSFLDRGRAEAFF
>TRBJ2-3|TRBV5-1|12
CASSFQQDTQYF
>TRBJ1-2|TRBV6-5|15
CASSLGGRTNYGYTF
>TRBJ2-3|TRBV6-2/TRBV6-3|15
CASSYSTGSPDTQYF